The 7 T cell receptor beta chains given below trace back to one sample, sequenced in a study of blood T cell repertoires in COVID-19. Clones were sequenced by immunoSEQ multiplex PCR, and TCRdb holds only the in-frame ones, with some missing. This sample carries 150,000 to 200,000 clones, 80% to 85% of them seen once, and the ten largest clones take under 5.5%. Sequencing input: peripheral blood. The origin of the receptors is a woman in her 30s with acute or convalescent COVID-19.

The V call is TRBV10-1, the J call TRBJ1-1; 11 bases map to TRBD1. Germline lookup yields CDR1 WNHNN and CDR2 SYGVQD (reference sequence). The CDR3 is 15 amino acids. Trimming cost V 0 bases and J 8 bases; bases outside gene matches: 5. The CDR3 DNA sequence: TGCGCCAGCAGTGAGTCCCACCGGGACAGGGGGGAAGCTTTCTTT. Translation gives CASSESHRDRGEAFF.

The V call is TRBV5-1, the J call TRBJ2-3, with 9 nucleotides matching TRBD2. J lost 0 bases, V lost 4 bases, and 6 bases had no gene match. Germline assignment: CDR1 SGHRS and CDR2 YFSETQ. CDR3 size: 16 residues. The CDR3 sequence is CASSGGLATSTDTQYF. The CDR3 DNA reads TGCGCCAGCAGCGGAGGACTAGCGACTAGCACAGATACGCAGTATTTT.

CDR3 nucleotide sequence: TGTGCCAGCAGCTTAGAAGCAGGGCAAGAGACCCAGTACTTC. It yields the protein CASSLEAGQETQYF. The chain links TRBV11-2 to TRBJ2-5; a possible D gene is TRBD1 (5 bases). Germline V gene sequence: CDR1 SGHAT, CDR2 FQNNGV. Trimming cost V 0 bases and J 2 bases, with 7 bases left between them. CDR3 size: 14 residues.

The CDR3 here is CASSDQWTGKEGYGYTF. The DNA for the CDR3 is TGCGCCAGCAGCGACCAGTGGACAGGGAAGGAGGGCTATGGCTACACCTTC. The chain uses TRBV5-1 and TRBJ1-2; 8 nucleotides align to TRBD1. The trim removed 4 bases at V and 4 bases at J, leaving 15 bases unmatched. The CDR3 covers 17 residues. Germline assignment: CDR1 SGHRS and CDR2 YFSETQ.

This rearrangement joins TRBV28 to TRBJ1-2; 7 bases match TRBD1. The CDR3 runs to 16 residues. Germline trimming cut 6 bases from V and 6 bases from J; bases unmatched to any gene: 16. The germline CDR1 and CDR2 sequences are MDHEN and SYDVKM. The chain's CDR3 is CASSPVSTGVLDGYTF. CDR3 nucleotides: TGTGCCAGCAGCCCAGTATCAACAGGGGTCCTTGATGGCTACACCTTC.

The rearrangement joins TRBV20-1 to TRBJ2-1, with no clear D. The CDR3 is 13 amino acids. Germline V gene sequence: CDR1 DFQATT, CDR2 SNEGSKA (reference sequence). Trimming removed 3 bases at V and 4 bases at J, with 10 bases between. This chain's CDR3 is CSASWFRYNEQFF. Here the CDR3 DNA reads TGCAGTGCTAGTTGGTTTCGGTACAATGAGCAGTTCTTC.

The chain has TRBV4-2 and TRBJ2-5; 12 bases agree with TRBD2. With 1 base clipped from V and 4 bases from J, the junction kept 4 bases outside the gene matches. The CDR3 totals 16 residues. The germline V gene encodes CDR1 LGHNA and CDR2 YNFKEQ. The CDR3 sequence is CASSQVASGGGETQYF. Written as DNA, the CDR3 is TGTGCCAGCAGCCAAGTGGCTAGCGGGGGGGGAGAGACCCAGTACTTC.